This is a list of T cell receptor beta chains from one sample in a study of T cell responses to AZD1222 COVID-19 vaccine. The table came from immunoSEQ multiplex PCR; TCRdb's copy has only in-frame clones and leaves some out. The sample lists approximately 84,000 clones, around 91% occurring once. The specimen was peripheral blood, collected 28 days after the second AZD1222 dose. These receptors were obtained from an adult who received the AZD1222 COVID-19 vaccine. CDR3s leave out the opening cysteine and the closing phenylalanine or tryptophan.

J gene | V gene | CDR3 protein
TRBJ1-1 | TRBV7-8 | ASSFMNTEAF
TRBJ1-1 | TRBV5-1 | ASSLSTGWNTEAF
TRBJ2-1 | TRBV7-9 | ASSKGDSYNEQF
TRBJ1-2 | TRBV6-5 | ASSFGSRDPYGYT
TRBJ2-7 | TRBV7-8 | ASSGAGLAGGEQY
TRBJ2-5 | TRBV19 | ASSIASGGAETQY
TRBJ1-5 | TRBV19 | ASRAIDRGQNQPQH
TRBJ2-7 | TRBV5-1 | ASSRDYSYEQY
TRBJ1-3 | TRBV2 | ASSTEYSGNTIY
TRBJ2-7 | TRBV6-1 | ASSERQGISYEQY
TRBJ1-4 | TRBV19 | ASTDRPIATNEKLF
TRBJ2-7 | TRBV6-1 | ASSEELGNIYEQY
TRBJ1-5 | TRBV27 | ASSPETRGLGGWDSNQPQH
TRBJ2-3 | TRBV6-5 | ASSSFIGASTDTQY
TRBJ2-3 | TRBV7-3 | ASSLTLGPTLGGTDTQY
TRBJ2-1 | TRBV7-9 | ASSLGQGSANEQF
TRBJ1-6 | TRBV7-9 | ASIRTGDSPLH
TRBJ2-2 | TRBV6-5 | ASSRRGNTGELF
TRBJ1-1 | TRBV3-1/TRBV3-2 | ASSQGHQTTEAF
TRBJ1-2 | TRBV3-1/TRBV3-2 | ATQGPNYGYT
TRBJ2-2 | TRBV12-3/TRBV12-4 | ASSLSHTGELF
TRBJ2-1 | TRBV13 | ARLYSGRPGRGCYNEQF
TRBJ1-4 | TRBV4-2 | ASSQGGGRNEKLF
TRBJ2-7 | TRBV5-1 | ASSVPGLLGSEQY
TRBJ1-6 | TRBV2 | ASSEARRQVQNSPLH
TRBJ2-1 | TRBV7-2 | ASSPYGTLSGGEQF